This TCR beta chain was observed in a study of cytomegalovirus exposure and HLA in healthy donors (dated by TCRdb to about 2017). About the investigation overall: According to a later analysis, the 120 or so validation repertoires were produced on the same platform as the 666 repertoires of the first cohort. The aim of the study was to test whether cataloging public T cell receptors could identify signatures of past pathogen exposure. Besides the first cohort of roughly 660 subjects, a separate validation cohort made up of over 100 different subjects was used. The study combined high-throughput TCR immunosequencing, statistical association of individual TCRs with disease status, and machine learning to predict cytomegalovirus infection status. Results and caveats for the whole study, not just this receptor: In both the original and validation cohorts, the classifier was reported to diagnose cytomegalovirus status with high specificity and sensitivity. The study gave a list of under 200 TCR beta chains associated with cytomegalovirus. A later analysis had no HLA typing for the validation cohort, so co-occurrence there was scored across all 130 or so repertoires. In vitro tests confirmed that a few of the cytomegalovirus-associated TCR beta chains recognize cytomegalovirus antigens. While some public TCRs were present in many individuals, most TCR sequences turned up only very rarely across donors. According to the authors, the approach could potentially be generalized to other disease states and immunological phenotypes. In a later analysis, TCRs clustered in the first cohort were found to also tend to co-occur in the approximately 120 validation repertoires, with 94% of cluster scores above 0.

The library was prepared using the immunoSEQ multiplex PCR assay. On the authors' methods: To diagnose cytomegalovirus status from the catalog of TCR beta chain sequences, a statistical classification framework was built. TCRdb mirrors the immuneACCESS table, restricted to in-frame sequences. Some clones are absent from its copies; in checked studies, under half trace to an unresolved V gene, and the reason for the others is unknown. V and J calls and clone size are those listed in that table; D and trimming were worked out from the DNA. The sample table holds more than 250,000 clones, of which roughly 87% were seen once. Together, the top ten hold roughly 1.2% of the sample. The donors belonged to the validation cohort of under 150 subjects, which was separate from the roughly 670-subject first cohort. The V end loses 3 bases and the J end loses 3 bases, and a stretch of 19 bases separates them. From the cysteine through the phenylalanine, the CDR3 covers 16 amino acids. Of the read, only the CDR3 DNA is kept; its 48 bases are in frame from base 1. As encoded in the germline V gene, CDR1 is SGDLS while CDR2 is YYNGEE.

With regard to this clone: It has no known antigen specificity. Within one base of it there is no much larger clone, and no base qualities were kept.

The V gene is TRBV9 and the J gene is TRBJ2-7, with TRBD1 as a weak D call on 5 bases. The receptor's source is a woman in her 30s in good health and CMV-seropositive. The specimen was PBMCs. The nucleotide sequence reads TGTGCCAGCAGCGACAGGACCGATCCTAAATACTACGAGCAGTACTTC. It specifies CASSDRTDPKYYEQYF.